Listed here are 18 T cell receptor beta chains from one sample, sequenced in a study of early T cells in non-severe SARS-CoV-2 infection. TCRdb recomputed calls from the 5' RACE reads with MiXCR, one row per CDR3 protein. The sample holds more than 60,000 distinct CDR3 sequences; roughly 13% are singletons and the top ten take roughly 8%. Sequencing was performed on whole blood. These receptors all come from an adult who was a healthcare worker with PCR-confirmed SARS-CoV-2 infection or an uninfected control (not recorded which).

The chain links TRBV27 to TRBJ2-1, with 8 bases lining up with TRBD2. The CDR3 spans 15 residues. The ends lost 7 bases at V and 7 bases at J; junction bases unmatched: 12. Germline CDR1 and CDR2: MNHEY and SMNVEV (reference sequence). This chain's CDR3 is CASTLLGGGRNEQFF. The CDR3 DNA follows: TGTGCCAGCACCCTCCTCGGGGGGGGGCGGAATGAGCAGTTCTTC.

The chain combines TRBV7-2 with TRBJ1-4; possibly TRBD1 for D (5 bases). V lost 3 bases to trimming and J lost 4 bases, with 9 bases between them. Germline V lookup: CDR1 SGHTA, CDR2 FQGNSA. The CDR3 totals 14 residues. The CDR3 DNA follows: TGTGCCAGCAGCTTGGGACGGAATAATGAAAAACTGTTTTTT. This encodes CASSLGRNNEKLFF.

This clonotype was seen only a few times. The V gene is TRBV7-3, the J gene TRBJ2-7; perhaps TRBD1 as D (5 bases). Germline-derived CDR1 and CDR2 are SGHTA and FQGTGA. The CDR3 has 13 residues. The V gene lost 1 base and the J gene lost 3 bases, with 7 bases spanning the gap. CDR3 residues: CASSLNQGYEQYF. The CDR3 nucleotides read TGTGCCAGCAGCTTAAACCAGGGCTACGAGCAGTACTTC.

The rearrangement links TRBV11-3 to TRBJ2-1, with 8 bases matching TRBD2. V dropped 5 bases and J dropped 7; count of bases not matched to a gene: 10. The length of the CDR3 is 15 residues. Germline values: CDR1 SGHNT, CDR2 YENEEA. CDR3 residues: CASSRSGIEPNEQFF. The DNA for the CDR3 is TGTGCCAGCAGCCGTAGCGGGATCGAACCTAATGAGCAGTTCTTC.

The chain recombines TRBV11-2 with TRBJ2-7, with 9 bases that match TRBD2. Unmatched junction bases numbered 10, after V lost 0 bases and J lost 7 bases. The germline gives CDR1 SGHAT, CDR2 FQNNGV. The CDR3 has 16 amino acids. The CDR3 DNA reads TGTGCCAGCAGCTTAGATTACCTAGCGGGGCCCCTTGAGCAGTACTTC. Protein sequence: CASSLDYLAGPLEQYF.

The chain couples TRBV7-2 to TRBJ2-7; 9 bases align to TRBD1. The CDR3 loop spans 11 amino acids. The ends lost 2 bases at V and 13 bases at J; junction bases unmatched: 3. Germline loops: CDR1 SGHTA, CDR2 FQGNSA. CDR3 residues: CASSLRDRVYF. As DNA, the CDR3 is TGTGCCAGCAGCTTAAGGGACAGGGTCTACTTC.

This clonotype was recorded a few times. V is TRBV27 and J is TRBJ1-1, with D possibly matching TRBD1 (6 bases). The CDR3 loop spans 13 amino acids. The germline V gene encodes CDR1 MNHEY and CDR2 SMNVEV (reference sequence). The V end was cut by 8 bases, the J end by 5 bases, with 15 bases between. CDR3 sequence (DNA): TGTGCCAGCGTAAATACAGGGAGAACTGAAGCTTTCTTT. Encoded protein: CASVNTGRTEAFF.

The V call is TRBV20-1, the J call TRBJ2-1; D ambiguous. V dropped 0 bases and J dropped 1 base, with 7 bases sitting between them. CDR1 DFQATT and CDR2 SNEGSKA come from the germline V gene (reference sequence). CDR3 length: 14 residues. In DNA form, the CDR3 reads TGCAGTGCTAGAGACGGGCCTTCCTACAATGAGCAGTTCTTC. Translated: CSARDGPSYNEQFF.

This clonotype occurred many times. The V gene is TRBV5-6, the J gene TRBJ2-1, with TRBD1 matching over 8 bases. The V gene's germline CDR1 is SGHDT and CDR2 YYEEEE. Trimming removed 4 bases from V and 0 bases from J; junction bases left unmatched: 15. There are 19 residues in the CDR3. CDR3: CASSPFRTGPRDSYNEQFF. The CDR3 DNA reads TGTGCCAGCAGCCCATTTCGGACAGGGCCGCGTGACTCCTACAATGAGCAGTTCTTC.

This clonotype was counted ten times or more. This chain connects TRBV7-7 to TRBJ2-1; 10 bases are a match to TRBD2. Trimming at V came to 0 bases and at J to 8 bases, leaving 10 bases not matched to a gene. The germline V gene encodes CDR1 SSHAT and CDR2 FNYEAQ (reference sequence). This CDR3 region has 17 residues. As DNA, the CDR3 is TGTGCCAGCAGCTTAGCGCTGACTAGCGGGCCTGGAGATGAGCAGTTCTTC. It codes for CASSLALTSGPGDEQFF.

The V and J genes are TRBV6-2 or TRBV6-3 and TRBJ2-3; 10 nucleotides align to TRBD1. This CDR3 has 16 residues. The V gene end was trimmed by 0 bases and the J gene end by 4 bases; junction bases not matched to a gene: 4. The germline V gene encodes CDR1 MNHEY and CDR2 SVGEGT. CDR3 sequence: CASSYSGTGAADTQYF. As DNA, the CDR3 is TGTGCCAGCAGTTACTCCGGGACAGGGGCGGCAGATACGCAGTATTTT.

V is TRBV3-1 and J is TRBJ2-5; 7 bases are shared with TRBD2. V shed 3 bases and J 5 bases; nucleotides not matched to a gene: 9. CDR1 is LGHDT, CDR2 YNNKEL, per germline (reference sequence). CDR3 length equals 15 residues. CDR3 sequence: CASSQGGGPVETQYF. The CDR3 nucleotides are TGTGCCAGCAGCCAGGGGGGAGGGCCGGTGGAGACCCAGTACTTC.

This clonotype was detected many times. The V gene is TRBV7-6, the J gene TRBJ2-2, with D perhaps being TRBD1 or TRBD2 (5 bases each). The V end was cut by 1 base, the J end by 4 bases, with 13 bases between. The length of the CDR3 is 16 residues. Per the germline V gene, CDR1 is SGHVS and CDR2 is FNYEAQ. CDR3 sequence: CASSLVEGLSTGELFF. The CDR3 nucleotides read TGTGCCAGCAGCTTAGTTGAGGGGCTGAGCACCGGGGAGCTGTTTTTT.

The chain couples TRBV20-1 to TRBJ2-7; no definite D call. The CDR3 loop spans 11 amino acids. CDR1 and CDR2 (germline): DFQATT, SNEGSKA (reference sequence). V gave up 1 base and J gave up 3 bases, with 4 bases separating them. Here the CDR3 reads CSARVSYEQYF. As DNA, the CDR3 is TGCAGTGCTAGAGTCAGCTACGAGCAGTACTTC.

This clonotype was picked up many times. The chain carries TRBV3-1 and TRBJ1-1; D is perhaps TRBD1 (6 bases). Germline V lookup: CDR1 LGHDT, CDR2 YNNKEL (reference sequence). The CDR3 contains 15 residues. Deletions cut 4 bases from V and 1 base from J, with 13 bases between. CDR3 bases: TGTGCCAGCAGCCTCCACGGGACATCGAACACTGAAGCTTTCTTT. Amino acids: CASSLHGTSNTEAFF. Full variable domain (missing parts from reference TRBV3-1 and TRBJ1-1): DTAVSQTPKYLVTQMGNDKSIKCEQNLGHDTMYWYKQDSKKFLKIMFSYNNKELIINETVPNRFSPKSPDKAHLNLHINSLELGDSAVYFCASSLHGTSNTEAFFGQGTRLTVV.

In its sample, this clonotype was seen many times. The chain uses TRBV29-1 and TRBJ2-7; D call uncertain. The CDR3 length is 14 residues. Germline assignment: CDR1 SQVTM and CDR2 ANQGSEA. Between the trimmed V and J ends, which lost 4 bases and 5 bases, there was a span of 18 bases. The CDR3 is CSVVFAVRSHEQYF. The CDR3 DNA follows: TGCAGCGTTGTTTTTGCGGTCCGTAGCCACGAGCAGTACTTC.

This clonotype was recorded at least ten times. The genes are TRBV7-3 and TRBJ2-5; TRBD2 matches 9 bases. CDR3 length: 13 residues. Germline V lookup: CDR1 SGHTA, CDR2 FQGTGA. V was pared by 5 bases and J by 4 bases, with 2 bases of the junction left unmatched. The chain's CDR3 is CASSQGLAETQYF. The CDR3 DNA reads TGTGCCAGCAGCCAGGGACTAGCAGAGACCCAGTACTTC. The whole variable domain, filled in from reference TRBV7-3 and TRBJ2-5, reads GAGVSQTPSNKVTEKGKYVELRCDPISGHTALYWYRQSLGQGPEFLIYFQGTGAADDSGLPNDRFFAVRPEGSVSTLKIQRTERGDSAVYLCASSQGLAETQYFGPGTRLLVL.

This chain joins TRBV2 and TRBJ2-7; D is perhaps TRBD2 (6 bases). The CDR3 runs to 15 residues. With 9 bases removed from V and 7 bases from J, the gap between germline ends came to 25 bases. CDR1 and CDR2 from the germline V gene are SNHLY and FYNNEI. The CDR3: CASSLTGTGLREQYF. CDR3 nucleotides: TGTGCCAGTTCTTTAACCGGGACTGGACTTAGGGAGCAGTACTTC.